The clone carrying this TCR beta chain was recorded at least ten times. The V end lost 0 bases, the J end lost 3 bases, and 8 bases lay between the germline ends. This CDR3 has 15 residues. CDR1 MNHEY and CDR2 SVGEGT come from the germline V gene. Amplification of TCR alpha and beta CDR3 regions from RNA used iRepertoire nested multiplex PCR. TCRdb recomputed calls from the multiplex PCR reads with MiXCR, one row per CDR3 protein. The sample lists approximately 90,000 distinct CDR3 sequences, about a quarter occurring once. This sample is drawn from a study of glioma-infiltrating T cells. Input material: glioma tissue, nonneoplastic brain tissue, or PBMCs (not recorded which). The sequence was collected from a human donor with low-grade glioma or glioblastoma, undergoing nonglioma brain surgery, or in good health (not recorded which). The chain combines TRBV6-2 or TRBV6-3 with TRBJ2-2; D gene ambiguous. The CDR3 DNA reads as TGTGCCAGCAGTTACTCGACCCAGCACACCGGGGAGCTGTTTTTT. Its translation is CASSYSTQHTGELFF.